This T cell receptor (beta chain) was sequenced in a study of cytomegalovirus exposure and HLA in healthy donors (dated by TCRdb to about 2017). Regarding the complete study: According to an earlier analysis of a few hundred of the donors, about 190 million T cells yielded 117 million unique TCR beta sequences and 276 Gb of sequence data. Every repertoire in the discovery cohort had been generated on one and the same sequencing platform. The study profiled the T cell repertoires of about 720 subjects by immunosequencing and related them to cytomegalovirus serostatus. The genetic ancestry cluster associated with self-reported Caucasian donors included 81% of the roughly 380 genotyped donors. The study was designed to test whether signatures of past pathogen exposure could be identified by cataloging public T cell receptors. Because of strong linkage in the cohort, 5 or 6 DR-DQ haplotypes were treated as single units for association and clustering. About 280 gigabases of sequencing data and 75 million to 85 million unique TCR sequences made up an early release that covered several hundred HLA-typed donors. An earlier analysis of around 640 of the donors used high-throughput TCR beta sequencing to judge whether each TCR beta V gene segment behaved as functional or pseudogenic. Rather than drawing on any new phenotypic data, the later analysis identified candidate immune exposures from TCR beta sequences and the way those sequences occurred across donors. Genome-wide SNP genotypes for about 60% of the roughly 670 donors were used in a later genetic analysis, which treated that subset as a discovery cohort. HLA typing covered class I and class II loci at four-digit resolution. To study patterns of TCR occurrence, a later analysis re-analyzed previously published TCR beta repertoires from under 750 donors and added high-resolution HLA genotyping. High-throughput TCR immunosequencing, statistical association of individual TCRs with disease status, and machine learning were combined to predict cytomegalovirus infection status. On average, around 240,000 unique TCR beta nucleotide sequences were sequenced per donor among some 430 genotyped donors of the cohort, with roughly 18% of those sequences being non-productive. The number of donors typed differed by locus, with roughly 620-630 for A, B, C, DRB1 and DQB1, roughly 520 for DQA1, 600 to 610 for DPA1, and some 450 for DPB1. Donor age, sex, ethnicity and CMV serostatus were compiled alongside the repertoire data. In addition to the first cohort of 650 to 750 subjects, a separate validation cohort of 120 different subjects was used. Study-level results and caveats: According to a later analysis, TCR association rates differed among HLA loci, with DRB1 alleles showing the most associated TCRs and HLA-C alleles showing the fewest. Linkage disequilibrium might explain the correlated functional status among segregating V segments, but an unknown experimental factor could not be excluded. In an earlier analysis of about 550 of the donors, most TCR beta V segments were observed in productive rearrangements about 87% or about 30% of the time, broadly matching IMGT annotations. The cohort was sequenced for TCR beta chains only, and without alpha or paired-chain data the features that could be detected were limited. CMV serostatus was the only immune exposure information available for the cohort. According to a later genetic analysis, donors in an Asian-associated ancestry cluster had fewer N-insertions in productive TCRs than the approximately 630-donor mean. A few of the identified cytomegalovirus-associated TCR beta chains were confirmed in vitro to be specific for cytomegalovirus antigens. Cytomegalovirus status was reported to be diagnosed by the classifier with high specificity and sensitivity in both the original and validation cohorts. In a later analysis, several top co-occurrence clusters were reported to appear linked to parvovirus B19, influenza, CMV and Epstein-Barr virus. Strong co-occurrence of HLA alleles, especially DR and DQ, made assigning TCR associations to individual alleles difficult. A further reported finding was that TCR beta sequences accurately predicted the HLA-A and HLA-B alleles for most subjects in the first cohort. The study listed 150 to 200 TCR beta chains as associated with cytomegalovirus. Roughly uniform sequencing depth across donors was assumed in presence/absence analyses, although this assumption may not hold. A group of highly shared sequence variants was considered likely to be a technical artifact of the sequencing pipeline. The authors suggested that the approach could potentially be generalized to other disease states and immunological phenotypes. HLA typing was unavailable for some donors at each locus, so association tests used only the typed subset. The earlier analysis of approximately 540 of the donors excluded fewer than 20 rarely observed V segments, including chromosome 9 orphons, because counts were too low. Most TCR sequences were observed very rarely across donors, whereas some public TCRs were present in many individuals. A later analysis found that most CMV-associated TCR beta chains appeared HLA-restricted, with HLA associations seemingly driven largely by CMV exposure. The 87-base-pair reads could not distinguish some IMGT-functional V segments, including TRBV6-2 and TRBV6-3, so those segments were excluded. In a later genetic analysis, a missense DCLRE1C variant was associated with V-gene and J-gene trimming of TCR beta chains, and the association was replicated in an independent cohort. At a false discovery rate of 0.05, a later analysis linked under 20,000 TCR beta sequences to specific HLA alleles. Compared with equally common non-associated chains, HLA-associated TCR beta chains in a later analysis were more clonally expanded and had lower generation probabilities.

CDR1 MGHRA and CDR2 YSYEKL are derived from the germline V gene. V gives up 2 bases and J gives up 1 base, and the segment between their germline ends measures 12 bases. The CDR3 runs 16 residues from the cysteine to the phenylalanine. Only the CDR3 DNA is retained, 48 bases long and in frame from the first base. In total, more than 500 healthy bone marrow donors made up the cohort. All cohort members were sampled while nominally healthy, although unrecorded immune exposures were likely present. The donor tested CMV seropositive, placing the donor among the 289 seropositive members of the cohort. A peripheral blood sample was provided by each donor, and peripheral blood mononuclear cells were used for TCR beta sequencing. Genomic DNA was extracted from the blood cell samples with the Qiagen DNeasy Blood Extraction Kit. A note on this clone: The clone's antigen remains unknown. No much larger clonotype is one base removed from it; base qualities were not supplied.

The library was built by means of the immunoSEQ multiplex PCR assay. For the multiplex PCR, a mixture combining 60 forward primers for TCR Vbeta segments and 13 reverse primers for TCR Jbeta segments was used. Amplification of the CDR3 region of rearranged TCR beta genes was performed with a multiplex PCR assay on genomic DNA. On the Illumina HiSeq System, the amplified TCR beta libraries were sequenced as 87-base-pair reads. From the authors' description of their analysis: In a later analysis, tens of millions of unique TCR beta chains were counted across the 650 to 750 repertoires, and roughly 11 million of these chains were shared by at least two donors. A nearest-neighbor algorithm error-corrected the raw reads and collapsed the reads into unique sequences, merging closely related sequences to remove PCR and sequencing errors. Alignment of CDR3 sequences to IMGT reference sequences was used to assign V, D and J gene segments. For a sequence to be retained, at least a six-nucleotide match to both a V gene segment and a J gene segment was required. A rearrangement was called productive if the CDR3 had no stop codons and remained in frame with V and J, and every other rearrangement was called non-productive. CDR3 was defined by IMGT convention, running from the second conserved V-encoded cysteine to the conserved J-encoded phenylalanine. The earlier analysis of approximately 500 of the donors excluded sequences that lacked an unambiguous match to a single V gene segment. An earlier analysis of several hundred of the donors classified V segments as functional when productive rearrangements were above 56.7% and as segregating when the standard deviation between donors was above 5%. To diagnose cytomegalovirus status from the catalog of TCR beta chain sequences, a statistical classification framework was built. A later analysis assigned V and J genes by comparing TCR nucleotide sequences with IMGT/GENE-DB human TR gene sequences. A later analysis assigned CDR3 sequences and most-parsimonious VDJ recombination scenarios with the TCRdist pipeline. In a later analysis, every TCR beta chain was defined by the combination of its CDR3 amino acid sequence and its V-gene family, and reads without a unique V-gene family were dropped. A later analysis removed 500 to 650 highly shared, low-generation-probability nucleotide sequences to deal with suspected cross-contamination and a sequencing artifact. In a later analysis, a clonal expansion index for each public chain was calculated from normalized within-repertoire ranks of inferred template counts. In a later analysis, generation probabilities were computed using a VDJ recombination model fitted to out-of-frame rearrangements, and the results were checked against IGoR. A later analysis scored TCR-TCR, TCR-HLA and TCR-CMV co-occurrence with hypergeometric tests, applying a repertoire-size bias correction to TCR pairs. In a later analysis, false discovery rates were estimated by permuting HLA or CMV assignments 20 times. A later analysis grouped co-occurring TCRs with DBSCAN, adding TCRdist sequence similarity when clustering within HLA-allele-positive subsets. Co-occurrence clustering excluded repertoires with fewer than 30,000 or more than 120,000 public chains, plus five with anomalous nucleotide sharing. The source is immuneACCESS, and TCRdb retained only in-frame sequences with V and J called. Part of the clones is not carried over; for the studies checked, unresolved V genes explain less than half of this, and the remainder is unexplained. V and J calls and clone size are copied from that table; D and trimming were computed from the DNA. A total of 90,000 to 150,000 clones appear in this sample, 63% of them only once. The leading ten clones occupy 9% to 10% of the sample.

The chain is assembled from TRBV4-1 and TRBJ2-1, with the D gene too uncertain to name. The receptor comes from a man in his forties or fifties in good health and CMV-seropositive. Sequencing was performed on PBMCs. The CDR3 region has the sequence CASSQSELRSYNEQFF. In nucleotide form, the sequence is TGCGCCAGCAGCCAATCTGAGCTCCGATCCTACAATGAGCAGTTCTTC.